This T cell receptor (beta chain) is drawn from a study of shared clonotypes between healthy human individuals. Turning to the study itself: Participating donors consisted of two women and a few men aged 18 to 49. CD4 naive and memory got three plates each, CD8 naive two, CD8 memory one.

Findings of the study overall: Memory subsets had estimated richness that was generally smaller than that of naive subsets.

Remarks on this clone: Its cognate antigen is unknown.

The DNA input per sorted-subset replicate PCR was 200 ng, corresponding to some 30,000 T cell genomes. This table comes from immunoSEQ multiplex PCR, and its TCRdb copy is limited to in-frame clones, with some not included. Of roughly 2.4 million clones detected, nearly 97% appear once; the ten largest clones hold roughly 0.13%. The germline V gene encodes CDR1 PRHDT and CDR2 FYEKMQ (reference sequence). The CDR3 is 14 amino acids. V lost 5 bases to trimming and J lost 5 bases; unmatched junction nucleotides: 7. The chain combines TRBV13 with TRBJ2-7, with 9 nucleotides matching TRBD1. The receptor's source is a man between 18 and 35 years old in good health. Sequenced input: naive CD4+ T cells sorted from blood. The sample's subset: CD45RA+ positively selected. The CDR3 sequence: CASSARTGVDEQYF. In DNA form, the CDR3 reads TGTGCCAGCAGCGCTAGGACAGGGGTGGACGAGCAGTACTTC.